Following are 29 T cell receptor beta chains from one sample sequenced in a study of blood T cell repertoires in COVID-19. Measured with immunoSEQ multiplex PCR; TCRdb has only the in-frame clones, and not every one. Among around 180,000 clones listed, approximately 88% were seen once. Sequencing input: peripheral blood. The receptors come from a woman under 40 with acute or convalescent COVID-19.

V and J are TRBV4-1 and TRBJ2-5, with D maybe TRBD1 (6 bases). Germline assignment: CDR1 MGHRA and CDR2 YSYEKL. V was clipped by 3 bases and J by 2 bases, with 10 bases between them. There are 14 residues in the CDR3. The chain's CDR3 is CASSQGHGQETQYF. The DNA of the CDR3 is TGCGCCAGCAGCCAGGGACATGGGCAAGAGACCCAGTACTTC.

The genes are TRBV7-2 and TRBJ2-3; D ambiguous. Looked up from germline, CDR1 is SGHTA and CDR2 is FQGNSA. Trimming pared 5 bases from V and 4 bases from J, leaving 10 bases between. This CDR3 region has 13 residues. The CDR3 reads CASSVERSDTQYF. The CDR3 region has the DNA TGTGCCAGCAGCGTAGAGAGGTCAGATACGCAGTATTTT.

V usage is TRBV2 and J usage is TRBJ2-3; D ambiguous. The V and J ends lost 2 bases and 0 bases respectively, with 6 bases between them. The length of the CDR3 is 14 residues. The germline V gene encodes CDR1 SNHLY and CDR2 FYNNEI. The CDR3 region has the DNA TGTGCCAGCAGTGAAAACGGGAGCACAGATACGCAGTATTTT. Residues: CASSENGSTDTQYF.

J is TRBJ2-1 and V is TRBV6-6, with D possibly being TRBD2 (6 bases). The CDR3 consists of 13 residues. The V end lost 11 bases, the J end lost 5 bases, and 16 bases lay between the germline ends. CDR1 is MNHNY, CDR2 SVGAGI, per germline (reference sequence). The CDR3 sequence: CAGREYLNNEQFF. CDR3 DNA sequence: TGTGCCGGACGGGAGTATTTAAACAATGAGCAGTTCTTC.

The chain combines TRBV7-6 with TRBJ2-7; D is ambiguous. This CDR3 has 15 residues. Looked up from germline, CDR1 is SGHVS and CDR2 is FNYEAQ. Trimming left V 0 bases short and J 6 bases short, with 15 bases between. The CDR3 here is CASSLASPSVGEQYF. CDR3 DNA: TGTGCCAGCAGCTTAGCATCCCCATCGGTTGGCGAGCAGTACTTC.

The chain is built from TRBV6-1 and TRBJ2-7; D not certain. Looked up from germline, CDR1 is MNHNS and CDR2 is SASEGT. Trimming left V 2 bases short and J 7 bases short, with 12 bases between. The CDR3 extends over 13 amino acids. The CDR3 sequence: CASSELGYEEQYF. CDR3 DNA: TGTGCCAGCAGTGAATTGGGCTACGAGGAGCAGTACTTC.

The V call is TRBV3-1 (or the pseudogene TRBV3-2), the J call TRBJ2-3, with 8 bases that match TRBD1. CDR3 length: 15 amino acids. V dropped 5 bases and J dropped 4; count of bases not matched to a gene: 8. CDR1 is LGHDT, CDR2 YNNKEL, per germline (reference sequence). The CDR3 sequence is CASSYWTGSADTQYF. CDR3 nucleotides: TGTGCCAGCAGCTACTGGACAGGGAGCGCAGATACGCAGTATTTT.

This chain joins TRBV11-2 and TRBJ2-5; weak D call: TRBD2 (6 bases). V shed 6 bases and J shed 7 bases, with 15 bases lying between them. Germline loops: CDR1 SGHAT, CDR2 FQNNGV. The CDR3 contains 13 residues. Written as DNA, the CDR3 is TGTGCCAGCAGGATCGCTAGCGAGGGGACCCAGTACTTC. Residues: CASRIASEGTQYF.

The rearrangement joins TRBV5-1 to TRBJ2-7, with D perhaps matching TRBD1 (6 bases). Trimming took 4 bases from V and 7 from J, leaving 15 bases between them. CDR1 and CDR2 (germline): SGHRS, YFSETQ. The CDR3 spans 13 residues. CDR3 residues: CASSLGQSGEQYF. The CDR3 DNA reads as TGCGCCAGCAGCCTTGGACAGTCGGGGGAGCAGTACTTC.

The chain links TRBV2 to TRBJ2-1; D perhaps matches TRBD1 (5 bases). Trimming took off 7 bases at V and 8 bases at J, with 15 bases between the two ends. This CDR3 has 13 residues. Germline values: CDR1 SNHLY, CDR2 FYNNEI. The CDR3, as DNA: TGTGCCAGCACCTCCGCGAGCAGGGATGAGCAGTTCTTC. It specifies CASTSASRDEQFF.

This chain uses TRBV28 with TRBJ2-5; 13 bases map to TRBD2. Germline V gene data show CDR1 as MDHEN and CDR2 as SYDVKM. V shed 6 bases, J shed 7 bases, and the junction held 8 bases outside the gene matches. There are 15 residues in the CDR3. The DNA of the CDR3 is TGTGCCAGCAGCCTAACTAGCGGGAGGGTGGGGACCCAGTACTTC. It codes for CASSLTSGRVGTQYF. Using reference TRBV28 and TRBJ2-5 for the parts outside the CDR3, the full variable domain is DVKVTQSSRYLVKRTGEKVFLECVQDMDHENMFWYRQDPGLGLRLIYFSYDVKMKEKGDIPEGYSVSREKKERFSLILESASTNQTSMYLCASSLTSGRVGTQYFGPGTRLLVL.

The sample holds a few counts of this clone. The chain employs TRBV29-1 and TRBJ1-2; D is unclear. Germline loops: CDR1 SQVTM, CDR2 ANQGSEA. V lost 3 bases, J lost 11 bases, and 13 bases lay in between. The CDR3 is made up of 11 amino acids. This CDR3 reads CSVDNGLVYTF. CDR3 bases: TGCAGCGTTGATAACGGTTTAGTTTACACCTTC.

The genes are TRBV7-6 and TRBJ2-7; the D gene is possibly TRBD2 (5 bases). Trimming cost V 2 bases and J 6 bases, with 11 bases left between them. Looked up from germline, CDR1 is SGHVS and CDR2 is FNYEAQ. This CDR3 has 13 amino acids. This chain's CDR3 is CASSLTLLGEQYF. CDR3 in DNA: TGTGCCAGCAGCTTAACCTTACTAGGCGAGCAGTACTTC.

This clone has more than one count but fewer than ten. J is TRBJ1-5 and V is TRBV4-2; TRBD1 agrees at 7 bases. Losses at the gene ends were 1 base for V and 2 bases for J; bases not matched to a gene: 2. In germline, CDR1 is LGHNA, CDR2 YNFKEQ. There are 15 residues in the CDR3. CDR3 nucleotide sequence: TGTGCCAGCAGCCAAGGTGGGACAGGCAATCAGCCCCAGCATTTT. Its translation: CASSQGGTGNQPQHF.

V and J are TRBV6-5 and TRBJ1-2; a possible D gene is TRBD1 (6 bases). Trimming took 10 bases from V and 1 from J, leaving 19 bases between them. The CDR3 consists of 15 residues. Germline V gene sequence: CDR1 MNHEY, CDR2 SVGAGI. In DNA form, the CDR3 reads TGTGCCACCGGGGTTTATTTAGGGGGTAACTATGGCTACACCTTC. Protein product: CATGVYLGGNYGYTF.

J is TRBJ1-1 and V is TRBV7-8; D unresolved. Germline assignment: CDR1 SGHVS and CDR2 FQNEAQ. The CDR3 loop spans 11 amino acids. The germline V and J ends were trimmed by 5 bases and 4 bases, with 5 bases remaining between them. The CDR3 DNA is TGTGCCAGCAGCCTAATCACTGAAGCTTTCTTT. Its translation is CASSLITEAFF.

The chain links TRBV5-1 to TRBJ2-1; D is uncertain. V was clipped by 1 base and J by 4 bases, with 9 bases between them. Per the germline V gene, CDR1 is SGHRS and CDR2 is YFSETQ. CDR3 size: 14 residues. The CDR3 protein is CASSLFNSYNEQFF. In DNA, the CDR3 is TGCGCCAGCAGCTTGTTTAACTCATACAATGAGCAGTTCTTC.

The chain combines TRBV11-3 with TRBJ2-3; TRBD1 is a possible D gene (6 bases). Germline assignment: CDR1 SGHNT and CDR2 YENEEA. V shed 3 bases and J shed 2 bases, with 12 bases lying between them. This CDR3 is 15 amino acids long. CDR3 in DNA: TGTGCCAGCAGCTTTCTAACAGGGCCCACAGATACGCAGTATTTT. This translates into CASSFLTGPTDTQYF.

The chain joins TRBV5-4 to TRBJ1-2, with a tentative D call TRBD1 (6 bases). The CDR3 sequence is 14 residues long. CDR1 SGHNT and CDR2 YYREEE come from the germline V gene (reference sequence). Trimming removed 4 bases from V and 4 bases from J, with 14 bases in between. The CDR3 nucleotides read TGTGCCAGCAGCGCGCGGACAGAACTCTATGGCTACACCTTC. It translates to CASSARTELYGYTF.

The chain combines TRBV5-1 with TRBJ2-1; 8 bases line up with TRBD2. CDR1 and CDR2 (germline): SGHRS, YFSETQ. V shed 1 base and J 8 bases; nucleotides not matched to a gene: 8. The CDR3 loop spans 15 amino acids. CDR3 protein: CASSLTATSEYEQFF. In DNA form, the CDR3 reads TGCGCCAGCAGCTTGACCGCGACTAGCGAATATGAGCAGTTCTTC.

The V gene is TRBV28, the J gene TRBJ2-7, with 15 bases identical to TRBD2. This CDR3 region has 14 residues. The ends lost 5 bases at V and 11 bases at J; junction bases unmatched: 7. The germline V gene has CDR1 MDHEN and CDR2 SYDVKM. CDR3 region: CASSTGTSGRKEYF. Here the CDR3 DNA reads TGTGCCAGCAGTACCGGGACTAGCGGGAGGAAGGAGTACTTC.

The J gene is TRBJ1-1, the V gene TRBV11-2, with TRBD1 identical over 7 bases. The CDR3 length is 14 residues. Per the germline V gene, CDR1 is SGHAT and CDR2 is FQNNGV. V lost 3 bases, J lost 5 bases, and 6 bases stayed unmatched. The CDR3 here is CASSLYRGETEAFF. As DNA, the CDR3 is TGTGCCAGCAGCTTGTACAGGGGCGAAACTGAAGCTTTCTTT.

This clone is a singleton in its sample. V is TRBV2 and J is TRBJ2-7; 7 nucleotides match TRBD1. Germline V gene data show CDR1 as SNHLY and CDR2 as FYNNEI. With V trimmed by 7 bases and J by 3 bases, 9 bases remained unmatched. This CDR3 has 14 residues. CDR3 coding DNA: TGTGCCAGCAATATACAGGGGAGAGGCTACGAGCAGTACTTC. Protein sequence: CASNIQGRGYEQYF.

J is TRBJ1-2 and V is TRBV19, with TRBD1 identical over 8 bases. Germline CDR1 is LNHDA and CDR2 is SQIVND (reference sequence). The CDR3 runs to 13 residues. Trimming cost V 8 bases and J 8 bases; bases outside gene matches: 10. CDR3 amino acids: CASRPQGARGYTF. The CDR3 coding sequence is TGTGCCAGTCGCCCCCAGGGGGCTCGCGGCTACACCTTC.

The V call is TRBV6-5, the J call TRBJ2-2; 10 nucleotides line up with TRBD2. Germline V gene sequence: CDR1 MNHEY, CDR2 SVGAGI. This CDR3 is built from 14 residues. The V gene end was trimmed by 11 bases and the J gene end by 7 bases; junction bases not matched to a gene: 10. In DNA, the CDR3 is TGTGCCCCCCCAGCGGGAGGGCCAGGCGGGGAGCTGTTTTTT. The encoded protein is CAPPAGGPGGELFF.

The chain uses TRBV7-9 and TRBJ2-5, with a possible D match to TRBD2 (5 bases). The germline V gene encodes CDR1 SEHNR and CDR2 FQNEAQ (reference sequence). The CDR3 totals 14 residues. With 3 bases removed from V and 4 bases from J, the gap between germline ends came to 12 bases. CDR3 residues: CASSFPGLVETQYF. In nucleotides, the CDR3 is TGTGCCAGCAGCTTCCCAGGACTGGTAGAGACCCAGTACTTC.

V gene TRBV7-2 combines with J gene TRBJ1-6; D is unresolved. The V gene's germline CDR1 is SGHTA and CDR2 FQGNSA. The V end was cut by 1 base, the J end by 7 bases, with 11 bases between. The CDR3 has 15 amino acids. In DNA, the CDR3 is TGTGCCAGCAGCTTAGATGTATTGCGGAATTCACCCCTCCACTTT. The encoded protein is CASSLDVLRNSPLHF.

This chain uses TRBV7-2 with TRBJ2-7, with 7 positions matching TRBD2. The germline CDR1 and CDR2 sequences are SGHTA and FQGNSA. V dropped 7 bases and J dropped 3; count of bases not matched to a gene: 12. The CDR3 spans 15 residues. The CDR3 loop is CASTPQSGTDYEQYF. The CDR3 coding sequence is TGTGCCAGCACCCCTCAGAGCGGGACCGACTACGAGCAGTACTTC.

The chain uses TRBV5-1 and TRBJ2-3, with 12 bases fitting TRBD1. Germline loops: CDR1 SGHRS, CDR2 YFSETQ. This CDR3 is built from 15 residues. V gave up 7 bases and J gave up 4 bases; unmatched junction bases: 7. The DNA for the CDR3 is TGCGCCAGCCGCCGGGACAGGGGGCGACCAGATACGCAGTATTTT. This encodes CASRRDRGRPDTQYF.